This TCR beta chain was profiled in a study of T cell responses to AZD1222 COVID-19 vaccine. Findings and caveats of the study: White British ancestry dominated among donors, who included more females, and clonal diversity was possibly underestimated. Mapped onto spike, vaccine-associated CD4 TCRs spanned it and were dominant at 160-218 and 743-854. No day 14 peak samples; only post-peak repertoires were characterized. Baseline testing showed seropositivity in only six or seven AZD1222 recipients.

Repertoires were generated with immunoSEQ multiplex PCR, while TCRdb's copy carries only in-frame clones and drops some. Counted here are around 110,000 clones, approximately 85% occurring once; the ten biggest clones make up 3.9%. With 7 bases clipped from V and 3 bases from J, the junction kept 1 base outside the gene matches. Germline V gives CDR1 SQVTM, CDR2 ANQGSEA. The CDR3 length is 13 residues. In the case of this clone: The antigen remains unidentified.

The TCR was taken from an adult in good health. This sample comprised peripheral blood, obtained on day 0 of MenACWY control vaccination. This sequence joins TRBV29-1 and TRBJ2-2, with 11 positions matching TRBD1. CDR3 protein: CSADRGHTGELFF. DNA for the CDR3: TGCAGCGCGGACAGGGGGCACACCGGGGAGCTGTTTTTT.